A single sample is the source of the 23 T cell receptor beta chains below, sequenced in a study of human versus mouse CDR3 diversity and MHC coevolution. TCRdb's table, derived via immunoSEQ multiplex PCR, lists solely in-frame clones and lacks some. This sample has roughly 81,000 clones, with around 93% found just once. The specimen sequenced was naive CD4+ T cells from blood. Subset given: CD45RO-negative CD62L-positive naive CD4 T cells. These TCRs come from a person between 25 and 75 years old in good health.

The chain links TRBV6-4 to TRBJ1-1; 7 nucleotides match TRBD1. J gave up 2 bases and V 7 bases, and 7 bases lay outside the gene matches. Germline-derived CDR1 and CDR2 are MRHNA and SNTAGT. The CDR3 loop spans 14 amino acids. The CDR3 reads CASKTDRANTEAFF. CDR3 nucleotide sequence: TGTGCCAGCAAGACCGACAGGGCCAACACTGAAGCTTTCTTT.

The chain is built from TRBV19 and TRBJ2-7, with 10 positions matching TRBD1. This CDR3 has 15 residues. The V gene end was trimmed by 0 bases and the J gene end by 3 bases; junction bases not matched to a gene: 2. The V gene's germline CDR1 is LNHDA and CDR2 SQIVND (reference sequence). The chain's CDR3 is CASSIDGTGVYEQYF. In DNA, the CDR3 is TGTGCCAGTAGTATAGATGGGACAGGGGTCTACGAGCAGTACTTC. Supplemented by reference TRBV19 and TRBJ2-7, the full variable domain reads DGGITQSPKYLFRKEGQNVTLSCEQNLNHDAMYWYRQDPGQGLRLIYYSQIVNDFQKGDIAEGYSVSREKKESFPLTVTSAQKNPTAFYLCASSIDGTGVYEQYFGPGTRLTVT.

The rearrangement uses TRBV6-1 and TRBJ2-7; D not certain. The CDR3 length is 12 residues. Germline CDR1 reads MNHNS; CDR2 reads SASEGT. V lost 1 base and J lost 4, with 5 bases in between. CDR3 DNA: TGTGCCAGCAGTGAAGGAGGTTACGAGCAGTACTTC. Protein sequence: CASSEGGYEQYF.

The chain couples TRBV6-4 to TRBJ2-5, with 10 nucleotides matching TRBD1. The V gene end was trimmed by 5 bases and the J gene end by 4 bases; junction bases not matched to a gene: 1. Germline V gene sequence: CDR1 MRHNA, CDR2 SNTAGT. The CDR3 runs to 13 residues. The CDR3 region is CASSRDRGETQYF. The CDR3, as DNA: TGTGCCAGCAGTCGGGACAGGGGAGAGACCCAGTACTTC.

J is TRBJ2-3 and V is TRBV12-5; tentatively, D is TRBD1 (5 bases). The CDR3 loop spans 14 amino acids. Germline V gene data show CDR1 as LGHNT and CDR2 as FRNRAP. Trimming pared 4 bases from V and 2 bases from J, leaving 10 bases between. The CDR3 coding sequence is TGTGCTAGTGGTTACGGACATAACACAGATACGCAGTATTTT. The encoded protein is CASGYGHNTDTQYF.

CDR3 amino acids: CASSQEAGQRNYGYTF. The CDR3 DNA reads TGCGCCAGCAGCCAAGAGGCGGGACAGAGGAACTATGGCTACACCTTC. The chain combines TRBV4-3 with TRBJ1-2, with 7 nucleotides matching TRBD1. This CDR3 comprises 16 residues. V gave up 0 bases and J gave up 2 bases; unmatched junction bases: 6. Looked up from germline, CDR1 is LGHNA and CDR2 is YSLEER.

The CDR3 loop reads CASRGDRGEGYTF. In DNA, the CDR3 is TGTGCCAGCAGGGGGGACAGGGGCGAAGGCTACACCTTC. The chain couples TRBV28 to TRBJ1-2; 10 bases fit TRBD1. The CDR3 covers 13 residues. V dropped 6 bases and J dropped 8; count of bases not matched to a gene: 6. Germline V gene data show CDR1 as MDHEN and CDR2 as SYDVKM.

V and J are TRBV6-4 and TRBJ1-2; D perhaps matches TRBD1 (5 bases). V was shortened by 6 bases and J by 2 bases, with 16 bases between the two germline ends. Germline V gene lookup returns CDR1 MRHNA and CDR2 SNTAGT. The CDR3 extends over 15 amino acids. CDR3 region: CASRPDTFLNYGYTF. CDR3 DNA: TGTGCCAGCAGGCCGGACACTTTTTTGAACTATGGCTACACCTTC.

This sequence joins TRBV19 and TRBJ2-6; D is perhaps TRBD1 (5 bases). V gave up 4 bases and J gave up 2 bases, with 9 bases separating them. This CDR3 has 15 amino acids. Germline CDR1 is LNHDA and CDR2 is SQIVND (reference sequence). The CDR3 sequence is CASSKTEAGANVLTF. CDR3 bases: TGTGCCAGTAGTAAGACAGAAGCTGGGGCCAACGTCCTGACTTTC.

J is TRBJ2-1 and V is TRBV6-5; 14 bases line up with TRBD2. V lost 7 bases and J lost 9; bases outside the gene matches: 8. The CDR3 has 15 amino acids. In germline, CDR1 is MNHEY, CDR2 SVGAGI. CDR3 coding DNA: TGTGCCAGCACCGGGACTAGCGGGGGTTGGGGTGAGCAGTTCTTC. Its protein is CASTGTSGGWGEQFF.

The CDR3 here is CASSGPGGAVETQYF. In nucleotides, the CDR3 is TGCGCCAGCAGTGGACCGGGGGGGGCCGTGGAGACCCAGTACTTC. The chain joins TRBV10-2 to TRBJ2-5; TRBD2 matches at 8 bases. Germline V gives CDR1 WSHSY, CDR2 SAAADI. Trimming removed 4 bases from V and 5 bases from J; junction bases left unmatched: 9. This CDR3 contains 15 residues.

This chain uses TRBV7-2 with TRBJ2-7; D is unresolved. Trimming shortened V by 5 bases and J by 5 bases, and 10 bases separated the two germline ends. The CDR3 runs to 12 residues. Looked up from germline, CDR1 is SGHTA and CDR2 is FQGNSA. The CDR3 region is CASSPGPHEQYF. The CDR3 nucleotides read TGTGCCAGCAGCCCCGGTCCCCACGAGCAGTACTTC.

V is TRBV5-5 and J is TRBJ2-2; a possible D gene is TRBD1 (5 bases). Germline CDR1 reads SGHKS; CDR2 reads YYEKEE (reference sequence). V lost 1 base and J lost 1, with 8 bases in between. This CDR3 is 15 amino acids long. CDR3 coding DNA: TGTGCCAGCAGCTTGTGGGGCAGGAACACCGGGGAGCTGTTTTTT. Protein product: CASSLWGRNTGELFF. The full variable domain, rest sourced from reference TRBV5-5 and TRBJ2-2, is DAGVTQSPTHLIKTRGQQVTLRCSPISGHKSVSWYQQVLGQGPQFIFQYYEKEERGRGNFPDRFSARQFPNYSSELNVNALLLGDSALYLCASSLWGRNTGELFFGEGSRLTVL.

The CDR3 DNA reads as TGCGCCAGCAGCCCTCGGACAGGGTGGCAAACAGATACGCAGTATTTT. Its translation is CASSPRTGWQTDTQYF. This chain joins TRBV4-3 and TRBJ2-3; 8 nucleotides line up with TRBD1. Looked up from germline, CDR1 is LGHNA and CDR2 is YSLEER. Losses at the gene ends were 4 bases for V and 3 bases for J; bases not matched to a gene: 9. The CDR3 loop spans 16 amino acids.

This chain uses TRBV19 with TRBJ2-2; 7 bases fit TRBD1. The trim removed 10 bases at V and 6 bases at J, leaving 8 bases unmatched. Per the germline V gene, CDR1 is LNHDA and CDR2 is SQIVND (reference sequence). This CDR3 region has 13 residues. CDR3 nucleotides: TGTGCCACCACCCGACAGGGCTCCGGGGAGCTGTTTTTT. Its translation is CATTRQGSGELFF. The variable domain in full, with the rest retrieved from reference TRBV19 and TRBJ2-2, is DGGITQSPKYLFRKEGQNVTLSCEQNLNHDAMYWYRQDPGQGLRLIYYSQIVNDFQKGDIAEGYSVSREKKESFPLTVTSAQKNPTAFYLCATTRQGSGELFFGEGSRLTVL.

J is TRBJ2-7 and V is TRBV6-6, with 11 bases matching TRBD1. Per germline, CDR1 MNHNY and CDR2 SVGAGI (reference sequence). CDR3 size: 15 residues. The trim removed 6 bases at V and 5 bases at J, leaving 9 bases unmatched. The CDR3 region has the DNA TGTGCCAGCAGCCCTACCGGGACAGGGGGACACGAGCAGTACTTC. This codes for CASSPTGTGGHEQYF.

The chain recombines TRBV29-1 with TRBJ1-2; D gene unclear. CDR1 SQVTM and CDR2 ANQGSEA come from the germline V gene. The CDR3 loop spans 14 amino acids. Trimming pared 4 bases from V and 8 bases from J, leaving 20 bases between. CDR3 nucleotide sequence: TGCAGCGTTGCATCTCTCGTCCGAGGGTTCGGCTACACCTTC. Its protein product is CSVASLVRGFGYTF.

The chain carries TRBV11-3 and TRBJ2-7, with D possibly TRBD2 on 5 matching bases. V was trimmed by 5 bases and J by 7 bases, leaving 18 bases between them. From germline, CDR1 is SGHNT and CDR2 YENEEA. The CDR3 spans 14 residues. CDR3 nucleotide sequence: TGTGCCAGCAGCCAACTGGGCGGCTCGGGGGAGCAGTACTTC. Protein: CASSQLGGSGEQYF. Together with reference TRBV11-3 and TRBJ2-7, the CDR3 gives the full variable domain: EAGVVQSPRYKIIEKKQPVAFWCNPISGHNTLYWYLQNLGQGPELLIRYENEEAVDDSQLPKDRFSAERLKGVDSTLKIQPAELGDSAVYLCASSQLGGSGEQYFGPGTRLTVT.

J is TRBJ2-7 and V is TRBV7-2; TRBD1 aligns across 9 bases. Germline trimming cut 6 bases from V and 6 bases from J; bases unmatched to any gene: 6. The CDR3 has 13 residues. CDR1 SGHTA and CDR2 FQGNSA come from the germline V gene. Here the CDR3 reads CASRRDRESEQYF. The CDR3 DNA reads TGTGCCAGCAGACGGGACAGGGAGAGCGAGCAGTACTTC.

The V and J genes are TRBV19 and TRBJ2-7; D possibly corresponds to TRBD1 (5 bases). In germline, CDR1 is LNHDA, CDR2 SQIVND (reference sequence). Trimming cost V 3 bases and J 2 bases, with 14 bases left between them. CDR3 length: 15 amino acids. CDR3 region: CASSIRDSNPYEQYF. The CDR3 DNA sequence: TGTGCCAGTAGTATCCGAGACAGTAACCCCTACGAGCAGTACTTC.

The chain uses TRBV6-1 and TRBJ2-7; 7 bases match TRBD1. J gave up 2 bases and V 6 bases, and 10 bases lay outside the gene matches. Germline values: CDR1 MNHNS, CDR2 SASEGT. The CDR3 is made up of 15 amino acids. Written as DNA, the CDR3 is TGTGCCAGCAGCGTGCACCGGGACAGACCCTACGAGCAGTACTTC. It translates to CASSVHRDRPYEQYF.

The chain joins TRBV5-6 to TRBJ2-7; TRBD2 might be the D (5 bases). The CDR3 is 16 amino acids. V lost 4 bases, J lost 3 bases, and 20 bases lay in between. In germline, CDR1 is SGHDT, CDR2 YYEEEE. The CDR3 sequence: CASSPEPRLRSYEQYF. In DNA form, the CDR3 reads TGTGCCAGCAGCCCGGAACCGAGACTACGGAGCTACGAGCAGTACTTC.

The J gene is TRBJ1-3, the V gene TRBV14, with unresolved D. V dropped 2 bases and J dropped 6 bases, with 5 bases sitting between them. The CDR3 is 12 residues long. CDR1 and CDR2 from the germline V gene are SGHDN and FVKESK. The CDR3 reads CASSQSVNTIYF. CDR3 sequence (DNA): TGTGCCAGCAGCCAATCAGTAAACACCATATATTTT.